This TCR beta chain was identified in a study of blood T cell repertoires in COVID-19. Method: immunoSEQ multiplex PCR; TCRdb's copy keeps in-frame clones and lacks some. The sample includes 150,000 to 200,000 clones, 88% seen only once; the top ten take roughly 9%. Sequencing was done on a sample of PBMCs or T cells enriched from blood (not recorded which). The receptor comes from a woman between 18 and 30 years old who had recovered from COVID-19.

The CDR3 nucleotides read TGCGCCAGCCGCTCGCAGGGCGAGCAGTACTTC. It yields the protein CASRSQGEQYF. V and J are TRBV5-1 and TRBJ2-7, with a tentative D call TRBD1 (5 bases). Trimming pared 7 bases from V and 6 bases from J, leaving 11 bases between. This CDR3 contains 11 residues. Germline V lookup: CDR1 SGHRS, CDR2 YFSETQ.